The sample holds a few counts of the clone carrying this T cell receptor beta chain. Its matching antigen is unknown. These data come from a study of identifying expanded T cells in peripheral blood. V gave up 2 bases and J gave up 4 bases; unmatched junction bases: 8. This CDR3 has 15 residues. CDR1 LNHDA and CDR2 SQIVND come from the germline V gene (reference sequence). General study findings and limits: Variance in clone template counts between roughly two-week samples significantly increased with total template count across all healthy donors. Differentially abundant clones: roughly 1.2 between replicates, about 16 at roughly 15 days, around 19 at four.

Only in-frame clones appear in the TCRdb table, and some are missing; sequencing was by immunoSEQ multiplex PCR. This repertoire shows more than 85,000 clones, less than 90% found once; its top ten account for around 8.2%. Input material: blood. V gene TRBV19 combines with J gene TRBJ2-7; 7 bases map to TRBD2. This sequence originates from a person between 18 and 75 years old in good health. Here the CDR3 DNA reads TGTGCCAGTAGTATATCTGCTAGCGGAGGTTACGAGCAGTACTTC. Translation: CASSISASGGYEQYF.